The present entry profiles one T cell receptor (beta chain) with its context. Its antigen is currently unknown. Per germline, CDR1 SQVTM and CDR2 ANQGSEA. The CDR3 extends over 17 amino acids. V lost 6 bases, J lost 2 bases, and 25 bases lay in between. These data come from a study of cytomegalovirus exposure and HLA in healthy donors. Primers: 60 Vbeta forward and 13 Jbeta reverse. Measured with immunoSEQ multiplex PCR; TCRdb has only the in-frame clones, and not every one. The repertoire holds roughly 89,000 clones, with more than 55% as singletons. Findings and limits, study-wide: For TCR beta chains, V- and J-gene trimming was later linked to a missense DCLRE1C variant.

The receptor was isolated from a woman between 45 and 60 years old in good health and CMV-seropositive. The specimen was PBMCs. This chain connects TRBV29-1 to TRBJ1-1, with D perhaps matching TRBD1 (5 bases). CDR3 bases: TGCAGCGTAAGCCCGAATGTAGGGGAGGGAGTTAACACTGAAGCTTTCTTT. This encodes CSVSPNVGEGVNTEAFF.